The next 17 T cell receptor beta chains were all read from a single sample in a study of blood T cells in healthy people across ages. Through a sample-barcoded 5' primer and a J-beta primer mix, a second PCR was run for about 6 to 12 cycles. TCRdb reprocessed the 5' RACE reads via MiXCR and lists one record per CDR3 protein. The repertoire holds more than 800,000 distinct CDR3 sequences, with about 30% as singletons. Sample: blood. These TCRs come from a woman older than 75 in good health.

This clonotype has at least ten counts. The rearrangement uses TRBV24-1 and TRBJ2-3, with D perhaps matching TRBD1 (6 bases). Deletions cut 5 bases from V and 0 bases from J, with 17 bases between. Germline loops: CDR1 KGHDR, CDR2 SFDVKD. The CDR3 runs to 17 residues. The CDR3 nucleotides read TGTGCCACCAGTGCCGCCGACAGGTTTACTAGCACAGATACGCAGTATTTT. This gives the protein CATSAADRFTSTDTQYF.

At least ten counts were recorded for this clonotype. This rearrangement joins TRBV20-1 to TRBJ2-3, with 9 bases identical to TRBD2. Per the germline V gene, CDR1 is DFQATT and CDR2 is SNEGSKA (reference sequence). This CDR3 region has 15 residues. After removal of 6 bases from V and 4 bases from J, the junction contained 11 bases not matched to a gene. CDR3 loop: CSAIHRGLAPDTQYF. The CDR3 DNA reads TGCAGTGCCATTCACAGGGGACTAGCCCCAGATACGCAGTATTTT.

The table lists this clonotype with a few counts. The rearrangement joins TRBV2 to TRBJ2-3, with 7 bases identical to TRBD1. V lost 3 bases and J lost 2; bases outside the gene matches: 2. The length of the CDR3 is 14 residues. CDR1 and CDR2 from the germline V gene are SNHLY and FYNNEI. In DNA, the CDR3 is TGTGCCAGCAGTGACAGGGGGAACACAGATACGCAGTATTTT. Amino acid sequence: CASSDRGNTDTQYF.

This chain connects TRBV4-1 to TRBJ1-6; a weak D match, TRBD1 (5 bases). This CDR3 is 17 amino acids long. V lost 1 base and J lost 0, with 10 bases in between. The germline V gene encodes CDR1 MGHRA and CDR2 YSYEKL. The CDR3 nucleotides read TGCGCCAGCAGCCAAGGACAGTCGAGCTCCTATAATTCACCCCTCCACTTT. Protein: CASSQGQSSSYNSPLHF.

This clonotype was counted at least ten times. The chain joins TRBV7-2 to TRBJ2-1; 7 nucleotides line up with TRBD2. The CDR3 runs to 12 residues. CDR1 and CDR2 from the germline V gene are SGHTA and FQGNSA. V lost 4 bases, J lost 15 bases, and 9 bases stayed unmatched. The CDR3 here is CASSSQGLLPFF. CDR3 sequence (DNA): TGTGCCAGCAGCTCGCAGGGACTACTTCCGTTCTTC. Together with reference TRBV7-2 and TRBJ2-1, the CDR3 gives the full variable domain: GAGVSQSPSNKVTEKGKDVELRCDPISGHTALYWYRQSLGQGLEFLIYFQGNSAPDKSGLPSDRFSAERTGGSVSTLTIQRTQQEDSAVYLCASSSQGLLPFFGPGTRLTVL.

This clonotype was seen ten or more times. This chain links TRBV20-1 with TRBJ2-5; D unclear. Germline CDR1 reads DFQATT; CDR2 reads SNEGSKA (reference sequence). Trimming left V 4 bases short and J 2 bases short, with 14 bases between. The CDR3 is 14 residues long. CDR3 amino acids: CSATKSAVQETQYF. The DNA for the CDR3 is TGCAGTGCTACTAAATCCGCTGTGCAAGAGACCCAGTACTTC.

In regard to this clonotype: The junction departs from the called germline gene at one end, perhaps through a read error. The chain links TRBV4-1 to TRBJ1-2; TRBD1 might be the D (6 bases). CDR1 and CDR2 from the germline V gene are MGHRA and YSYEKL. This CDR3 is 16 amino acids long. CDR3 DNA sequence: TGCGCCGGCAGCCAAGGCCGGACAGCACCTAACTATGGCTACACCTTC. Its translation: CAGSQGRTAPNYGYTF.

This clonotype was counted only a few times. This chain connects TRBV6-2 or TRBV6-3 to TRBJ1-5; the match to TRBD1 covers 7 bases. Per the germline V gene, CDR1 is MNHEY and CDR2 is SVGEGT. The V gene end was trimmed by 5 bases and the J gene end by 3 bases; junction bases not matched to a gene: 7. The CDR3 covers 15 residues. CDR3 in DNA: TGTGCCAGCAGTCCGGCAGGGGGAAACAATCAGCCCCAGCATTTT. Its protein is CASSPAGGNNQPQHF.

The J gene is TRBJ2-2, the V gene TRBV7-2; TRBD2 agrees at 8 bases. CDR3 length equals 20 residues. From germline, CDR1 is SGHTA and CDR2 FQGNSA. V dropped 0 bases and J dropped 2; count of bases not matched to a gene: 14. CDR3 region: CASSLAPGGRLEGNTGELFF. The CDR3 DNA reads TGTGCCAGCAGCTTAGCACCGGGAGGGAGATTAGAGGGAAACACCGGGGAGCTGTTTTTT.

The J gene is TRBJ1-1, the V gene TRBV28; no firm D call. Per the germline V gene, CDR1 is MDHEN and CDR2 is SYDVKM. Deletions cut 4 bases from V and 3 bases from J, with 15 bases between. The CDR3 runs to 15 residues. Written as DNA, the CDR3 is TGTGCCAGCAGTTCCGTCGCCCCCGGCCACACTGAAGCTTTCTTT. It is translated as CASSSVAPGHTEAFF. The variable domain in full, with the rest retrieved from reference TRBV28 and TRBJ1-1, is DVKVTQSSRYLVKRTGEKVFLECVQDMDHENMFWYRQDPGLGLRLIYFSYDVKMKEKGDIPEGYSVSREKKERFSLILESASTNQTSMYLCASSSVAPGHTEAFFGQGTRLTVV.

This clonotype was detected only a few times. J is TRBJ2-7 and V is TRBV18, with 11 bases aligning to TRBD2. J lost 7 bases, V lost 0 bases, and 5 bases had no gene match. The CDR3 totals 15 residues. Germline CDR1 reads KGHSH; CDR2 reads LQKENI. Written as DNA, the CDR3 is TGTGCCAGCTCACCACCGGGCCTAGCGGGGGGTGAGCAGTACTTC. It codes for CASSPPGLAGGEQYF.

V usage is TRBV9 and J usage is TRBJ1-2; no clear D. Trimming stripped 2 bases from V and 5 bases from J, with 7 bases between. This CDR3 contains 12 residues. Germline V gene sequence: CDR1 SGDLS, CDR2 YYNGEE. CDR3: CASSVLEYGYTF. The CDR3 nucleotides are TGTGCCAGCAGCGTCCTTGAATATGGCTACACCTTC.

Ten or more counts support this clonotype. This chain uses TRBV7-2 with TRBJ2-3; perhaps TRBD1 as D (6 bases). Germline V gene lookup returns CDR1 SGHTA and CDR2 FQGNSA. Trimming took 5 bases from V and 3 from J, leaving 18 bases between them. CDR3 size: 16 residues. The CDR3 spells CASSRPGHYGTDTQYF. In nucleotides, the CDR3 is TGTGCCAGCAGCCGACCGGGACATTATGGGACAGATACGCAGTATTTT.

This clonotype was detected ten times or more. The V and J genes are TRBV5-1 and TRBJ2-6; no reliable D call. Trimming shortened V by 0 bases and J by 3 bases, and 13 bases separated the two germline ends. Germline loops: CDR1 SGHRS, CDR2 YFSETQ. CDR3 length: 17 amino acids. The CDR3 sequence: CASSLAYSSGGANVLTF. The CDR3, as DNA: TGCGCCAGCAGCTTGGCCTACAGCTCGGGTGGGGCCAACGTCCTGACTTTC. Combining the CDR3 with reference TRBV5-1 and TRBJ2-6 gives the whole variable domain KAGVTQTPRYLIKTRGQQVTLSCSPISGHRSVSWYQQTPGQGLQFLFEYFSETQRNKGNFPGRFSGRQFSNSRSEMNVSTLELGDSALYLCASSLAYSSGGANVLTFGAGSRLTVL.

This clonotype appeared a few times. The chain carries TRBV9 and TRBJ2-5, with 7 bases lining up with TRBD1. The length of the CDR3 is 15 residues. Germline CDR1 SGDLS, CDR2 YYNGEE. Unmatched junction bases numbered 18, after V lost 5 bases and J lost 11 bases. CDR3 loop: CASSGDRALINEQYF. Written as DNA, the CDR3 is TGTGCCAGCAGTGGAGACAGGGCCTTGATCAATGAGCAGTACTTC.

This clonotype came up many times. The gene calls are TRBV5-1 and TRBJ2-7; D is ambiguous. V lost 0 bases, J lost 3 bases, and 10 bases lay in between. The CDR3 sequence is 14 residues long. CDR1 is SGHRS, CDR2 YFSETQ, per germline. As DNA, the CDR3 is TGCGCCAGCAGCTTGGTAGGCTCACTCTACGAGCAGTACTTC. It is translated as CASSLVGSLYEQYF.

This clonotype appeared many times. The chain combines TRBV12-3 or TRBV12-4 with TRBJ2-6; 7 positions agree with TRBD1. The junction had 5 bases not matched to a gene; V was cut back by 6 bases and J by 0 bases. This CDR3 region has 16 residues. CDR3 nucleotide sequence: TGTGCCAGCAGGTGGGACAGCATCTCTGGGGCCAACGTCCTGACTTTC. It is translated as CASRWDSISGANVLTF.